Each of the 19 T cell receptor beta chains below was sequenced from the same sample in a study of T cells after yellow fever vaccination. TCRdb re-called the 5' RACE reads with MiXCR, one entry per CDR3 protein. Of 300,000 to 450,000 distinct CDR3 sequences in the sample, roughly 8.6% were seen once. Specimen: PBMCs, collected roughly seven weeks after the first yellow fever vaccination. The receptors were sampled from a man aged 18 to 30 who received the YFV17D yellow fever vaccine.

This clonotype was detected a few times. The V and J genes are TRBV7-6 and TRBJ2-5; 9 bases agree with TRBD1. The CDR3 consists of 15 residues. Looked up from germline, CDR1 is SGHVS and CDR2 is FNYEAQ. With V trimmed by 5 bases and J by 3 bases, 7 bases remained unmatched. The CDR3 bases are TGTGCCAGCAGCCCCGGATGGACAGGGGAAGAGACCCAGTACTTC. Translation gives CASSPGWTGEETQYF.

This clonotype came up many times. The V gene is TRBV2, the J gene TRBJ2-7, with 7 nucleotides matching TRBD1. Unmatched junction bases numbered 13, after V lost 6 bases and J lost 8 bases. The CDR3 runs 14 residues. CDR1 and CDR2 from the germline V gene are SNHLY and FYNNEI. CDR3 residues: CASSLDRDLKKQYF. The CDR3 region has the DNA TGTGCCAGCAGCCTAGACAGGGATCTTAAAAAGCAGTACTTC.

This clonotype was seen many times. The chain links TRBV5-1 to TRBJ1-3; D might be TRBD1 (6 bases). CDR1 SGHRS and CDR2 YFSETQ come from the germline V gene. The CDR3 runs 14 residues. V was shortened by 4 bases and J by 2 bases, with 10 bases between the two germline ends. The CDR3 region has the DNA TGCGCCAGCAGCGTGCAGGGGCCTGGAAACACCATATATTTT. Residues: CASSVQGPGNTIYF.

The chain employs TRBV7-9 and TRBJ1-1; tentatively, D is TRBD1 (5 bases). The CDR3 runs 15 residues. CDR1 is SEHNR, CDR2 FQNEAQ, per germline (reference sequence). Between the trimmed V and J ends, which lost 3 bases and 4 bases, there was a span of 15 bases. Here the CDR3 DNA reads TGTGCCAGCAGCTTTTCTCAGGGCAGATTCACTGAAGCTTTCTTT. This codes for CASSFSQGRFTEAFF.

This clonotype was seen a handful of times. As DNA, the CDR3 is TGCAGAGCGACGGAATCGCACACTGAAGCTTTCTTT. It specifies CRATESHTEAFF. The rearrangement uses TRBV20-1 and TRBJ1-1; no clear D. The CDR3 contains 12 residues. CDR1 DFQATT and CDR2 SNEGSKA come from the germline V gene (reference sequence).

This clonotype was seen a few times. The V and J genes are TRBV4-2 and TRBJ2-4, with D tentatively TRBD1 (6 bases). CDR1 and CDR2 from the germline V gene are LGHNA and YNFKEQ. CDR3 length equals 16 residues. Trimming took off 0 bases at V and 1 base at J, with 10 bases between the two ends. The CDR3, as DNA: TGTGCCAGCAGCCAAGAAGGGGGAGCGGCCAAAAACATTCAGTACTTC. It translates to CASSQEGGAAKNIQYF.

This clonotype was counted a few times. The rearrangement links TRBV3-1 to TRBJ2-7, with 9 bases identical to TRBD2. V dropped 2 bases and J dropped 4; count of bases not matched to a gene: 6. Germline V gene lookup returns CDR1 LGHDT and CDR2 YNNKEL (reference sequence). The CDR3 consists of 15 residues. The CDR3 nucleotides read TGTGCCAGCAGCCAAAGCCCTAGCGGGGAGTACGAGCAGTACGTC. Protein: CASSQSPSGEYEQYV.

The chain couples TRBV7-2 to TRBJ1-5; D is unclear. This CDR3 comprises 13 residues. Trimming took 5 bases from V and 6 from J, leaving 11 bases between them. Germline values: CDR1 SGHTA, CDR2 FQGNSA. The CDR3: CASSREGGQPQHF. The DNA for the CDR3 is TGTGCCAGCAGCAGGGAGGGAGGTCAGCCCCAGCATTTT.

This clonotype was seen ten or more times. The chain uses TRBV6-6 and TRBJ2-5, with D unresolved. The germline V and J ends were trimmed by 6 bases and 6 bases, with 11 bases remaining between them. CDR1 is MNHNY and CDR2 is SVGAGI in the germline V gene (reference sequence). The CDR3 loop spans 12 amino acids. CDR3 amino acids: CASRDQQKTQYF. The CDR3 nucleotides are TGTGCCAGCAGGGACCAGCAGAAGACCCAGTACTTC.

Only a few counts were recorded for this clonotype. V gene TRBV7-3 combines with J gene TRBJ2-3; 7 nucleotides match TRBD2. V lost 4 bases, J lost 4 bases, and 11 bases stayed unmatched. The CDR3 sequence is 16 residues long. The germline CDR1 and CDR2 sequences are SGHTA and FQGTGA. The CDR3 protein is CASSSRTREGADTQYF. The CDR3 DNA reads TGTGCCAGCAGCTCCAGGACTAGGGAGGGTGCAGATACGCAGTATTTT.

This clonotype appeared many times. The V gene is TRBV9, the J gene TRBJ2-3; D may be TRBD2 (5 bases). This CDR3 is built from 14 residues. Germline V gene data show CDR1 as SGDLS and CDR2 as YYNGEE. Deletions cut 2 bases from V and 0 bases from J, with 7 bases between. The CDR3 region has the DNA TGTGCCAGCAGCGTCCCGGGGAGCACAGATACGCAGTATTTT. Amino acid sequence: CASSVPGSTDTQYF.

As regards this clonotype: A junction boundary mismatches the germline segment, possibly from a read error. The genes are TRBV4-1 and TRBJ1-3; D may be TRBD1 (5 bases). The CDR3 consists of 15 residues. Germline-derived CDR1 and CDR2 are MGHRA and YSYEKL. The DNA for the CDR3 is TGCTCCAGCAGCCAATTGGGGCTCTCTGGAAACACCATATATTTT. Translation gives CSSSQLGLSGNTIYF.

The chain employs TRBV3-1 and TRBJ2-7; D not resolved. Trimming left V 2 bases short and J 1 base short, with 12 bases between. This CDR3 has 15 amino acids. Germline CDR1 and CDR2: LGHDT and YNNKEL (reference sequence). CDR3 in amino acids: CASSQKVEGSYEQYF. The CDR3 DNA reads TGTGCCAGCAGCCAAAAAGTGGAAGGGTCCTACGAGCAGTACTTC.

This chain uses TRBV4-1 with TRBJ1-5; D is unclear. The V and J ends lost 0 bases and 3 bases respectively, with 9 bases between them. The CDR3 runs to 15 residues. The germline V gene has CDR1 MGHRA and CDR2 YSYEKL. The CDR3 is CASSQDSLPNQPQHF. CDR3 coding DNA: TGCGCCAGCAGCCAAGACAGCCTTCCCAATCAGCCCCAGCATTTT.

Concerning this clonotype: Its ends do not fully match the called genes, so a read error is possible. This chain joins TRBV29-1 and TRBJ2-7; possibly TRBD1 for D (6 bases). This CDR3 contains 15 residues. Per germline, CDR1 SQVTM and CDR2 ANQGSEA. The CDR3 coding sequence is TGCAGCGGCGTCACAGGGAATCGAGCCTCCTCCGAGCAGTACTTC. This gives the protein CSGVTGNRASSEQYF.

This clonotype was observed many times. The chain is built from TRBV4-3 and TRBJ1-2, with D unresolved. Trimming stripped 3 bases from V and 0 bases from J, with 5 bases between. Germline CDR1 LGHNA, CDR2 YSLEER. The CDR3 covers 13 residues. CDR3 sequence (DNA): TGCGCCAGCAGCCATGGCACTAACTATGGCTACACCTTC. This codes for CASSHGTNYGYTF.

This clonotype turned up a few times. The CDR3 nucleotides are TGCGCCAGCAGCCAAGATGGCAGGGCGGGTGCAACTAATGAAAAACTGTTTTTT. Translation: CASSQDGRAGATNEKLFF. The chain is built from TRBV4-1 and TRBJ1-4, with D possibly being TRBD1 (5 bases). This CDR3 spans 18 amino acids. V lost 0 bases and J lost 0, with 14 bases in between. From germline, CDR1 is MGHRA and CDR2 YSYEKL.

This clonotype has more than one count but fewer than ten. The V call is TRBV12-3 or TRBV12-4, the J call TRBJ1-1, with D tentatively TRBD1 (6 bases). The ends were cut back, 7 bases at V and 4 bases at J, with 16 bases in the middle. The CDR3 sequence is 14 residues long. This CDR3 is CASTLRGIVTEAFF. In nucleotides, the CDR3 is TGTGCCAGCACTTTGAGGGGGATAGTCACTGAAGCTTTCTTT.

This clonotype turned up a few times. The CDR3 bases are TGCGCCAGCAGATTCCGGACTAGCGACGAGCAGTACTTC. It codes for CASRFRTSDEQYF. This chain links TRBV5-1 with TRBJ2-7; 9 nucleotides line up with TRBD2. The V gene end was trimmed by 5 bases and the J gene end by 5 bases; junction bases not matched to a gene: 5. Germline V CDR1 and CDR2: SGHRS, YFSETQ. The CDR3 is made up of 13 amino acids.